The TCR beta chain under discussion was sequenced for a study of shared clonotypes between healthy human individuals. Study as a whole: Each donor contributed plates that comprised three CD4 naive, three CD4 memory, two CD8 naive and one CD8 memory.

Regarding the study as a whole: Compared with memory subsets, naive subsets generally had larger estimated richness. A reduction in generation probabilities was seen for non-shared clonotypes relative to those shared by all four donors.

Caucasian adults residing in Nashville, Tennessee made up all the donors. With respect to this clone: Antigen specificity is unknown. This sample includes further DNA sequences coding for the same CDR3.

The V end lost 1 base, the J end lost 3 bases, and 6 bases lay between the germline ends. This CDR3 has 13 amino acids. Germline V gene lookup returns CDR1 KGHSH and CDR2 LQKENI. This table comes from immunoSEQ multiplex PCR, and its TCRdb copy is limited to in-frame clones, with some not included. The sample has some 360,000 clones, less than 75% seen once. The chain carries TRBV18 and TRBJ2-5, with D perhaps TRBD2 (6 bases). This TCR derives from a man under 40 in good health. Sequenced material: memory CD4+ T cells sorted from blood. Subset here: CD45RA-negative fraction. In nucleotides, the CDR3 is TGTGCCAGCTCACCACGACTAGAAGAGACCCAGTACTTC. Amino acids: CASSPRLEETQYF.